The 16 T cell receptor beta chains in this list originate from one sample, sequenced in a study of blood T cell repertoires in COVID-19. Profiled with immunoSEQ multiplex PCR; TCRdb holds only in-frame clones, not every one. This table has around 57,000 clones, 65% to 80% appearing once. The source material was peripheral blood. The receptors derive from a woman between 70 and 85 years old with acute or convalescent COVID-19.

CDR3 DNA sequence: TGCAGCCTGGGAGGTGACTATGGCTACACCTTC. This gives the protein CSLGGDYGYTF. This chain joins TRBV29-1 and TRBJ1-2, with D hard to call. Per the germline V gene, CDR1 is SQVTM and CDR2 is ANQGSEA. The V gene lost 8 bases and the J gene lost 3 bases, with 10 bases spanning the gap. The CDR3 contains 11 residues.

The chain's CDR3 is CASSPGGTEDSYEQYF. The DNA of the CDR3 is TGCGCCAGCAGCCCGGGGGGTACCGAAGACTCCTACGAGCAGTACTTC. The chain joins TRBV5-1 to TRBJ2-7, with 7 bases fitting TRBD2. CDR3 length equals 16 residues. The V segment lost 4 bases and the J segment 0 bases; nucleotides outside the gene matches: 10. CDR1 SGHRS and CDR2 YFSETQ come from the germline V gene.

There are a few counts of this clone. The rearrangement uses TRBV4-1 and TRBJ1-1; tentatively, D is TRBD1 (5 bases). Germline CDR1 MGHRA, CDR2 YSYEKL. With 4 bases removed from V and 3 bases from J, the gap between germline ends came to 9 bases. The CDR3 totals 13 residues. CDR3 protein: CASSLTRDTEAFF. The CDR3 DNA sequence: TGCGCCAGCAGCCTTACCAGGGACACTGAAGCTTTCTTT.

J is TRBJ1-5 and V is TRBV6-1, with 9 positions matching TRBD1. The length of the CDR3 is 16 residues. V was clipped by 4 bases and J by 9 bases; unmatched bases: 13. Germline V gene data show CDR1 as MNHNS and CDR2 as SASEGT. DNA of the CDR3: TGTGCCAGCAGTGGAAGTGGGGACAGGGCGATTAGGCCCCAGCATTTT. This sequence encodes CASSGSGDRAIRPQHF.

The chain couples TRBV30 to TRBJ1-2, with a possible D match to TRBD1 (5 bases). Germline V lookup: CDR1 GTSNPN, CDR2 SVGIG (reference sequence). This CDR3 spans 14 amino acids. V was trimmed by 0 bases and J by 8 bases, leaving 16 bases between them. In DNA, the CDR3 is TGTGCCTGGAGTGTGCGGGACCCCCCTCGGGGCTACACCTTC. This codes for CAWSVRDPPRGYTF.

The chain links TRBV7-6 to TRBJ2-1; TRBD2 matches at 9 bases. Per the germline V gene, CDR1 is SGHVS and CDR2 is FNYEAQ. The CDR3 runs to 16 residues. Trimming removed 5 bases from V and 0 bases from J; junction bases left unmatched: 5. The CDR3, as DNA: TGTGCCAGCAGCCAGATTAGCGGGGGCTCCTACAATGAGCAGTTCTTC. It is translated as CASSQISGGSYNEQFF.

V and J are TRBV30 and TRBJ1-2; TRBD1 agrees at 8 bases. Germline V gives CDR1 GTSNPN, CDR2 SVGIG (reference sequence). There are 13 residues in the CDR3. V was clipped by 3 bases and J by 2 bases; unmatched bases: 2. CDR3 amino acids: CAWRWTGNYGYTF. CDR3 in DNA: TGTGCCTGGAGGTGGACAGGGAACTATGGCTACACCTTC. The variable domain in full, with the rest retrieved from reference TRBV30 and TRBJ1-2, is SQTIHQWPATLVQPVGSPLSLECTVEGTSNPNLYWYRQAAGRGLQLLFYSVGIGQISSEVPQNLSASRPQDRQFILSSKKLLLSDSGFYLCAWRWTGNYGYTFGSGTRLTVV.

The chain joins TRBV27 to TRBJ1-2; D unresolved. The CDR3 totals 14 residues. Trimming took 4 bases from V and 0 from J, leaving 9 bases between them. CDR1 and CDR2 from the germline V gene are MNHEY and SMNVEV (reference sequence). DNA for the CDR3: TGTGCCAGCAGTTACGCCGGAGCTAACTATGGCTACACCTTC. It yields the protein CASSYAGANYGYTF.

This clone turned up a few times. This sequence joins TRBV19 and TRBJ1-2; TRBD1 might be the D (5 bases). Trimming cost V 7 bases and J 5 bases, with 14 bases left between them. CDR1 is LNHDA, CDR2 SQIVND, per germline (reference sequence). This CDR3 is built from 13 residues. The CDR3 sequence is CASNQGLIYGYTF. In nucleotides, the CDR3 is TGTGCCAGTAACCAGGGCCTAATTTATGGCTACACCTTC. Using reference TRBV19 and TRBJ1-2 for the parts outside the CDR3, the full variable domain is DGGITQSPKYLFRKEGQNVTLSCEQNLNHDAMYWYRQDPGQGLRLIYYSQIVNDFQKGDIAEGYSVSREKKESFPLTVTSAQKNPTAFYLCASNQGLIYGYTFGSGTRLTVV.

The J gene is TRBJ1-2, the V gene TRBV5-8; unclear D gene. This CDR3 spans 15 amino acids. Trimming shortened V by 4 bases and J by 4 bases, and 17 bases separated the two germline ends. CDR1 and CDR2 from the germline V gene are SGHTS and YDEGEE. This CDR3 is CASSPDFSGLYGYTF. CDR3 nucleotide sequence: TGTGCCAGCAGCCCGGACTTCAGCGGGCTCTATGGCTACACCTTC. Variable domain in full (rest from reference TRBV5-8 and TRBJ1-2): EAGVTQSPTHLIKTRGQQATLRCSPISGHTSVYWYQQALGLGLQFLLWYDEGEERNRGNFPPRFSGRQFPNYSSELNVNALELEDSALYLCASSPDFSGLYGYTFGSGTRLTVV.

The chain is built from TRBV15 and TRBJ2-7, with D possibly TRBD1 on 5 matching bases. Germline CDR1 is LNHNV and CDR2 is YYDKDF (reference sequence). Trimming pared 4 bases from V and 1 base from J, leaving 8 bases between. This CDR3 spans 13 amino acids. DNA of the CDR3: TGTGCCACCAGCACCCGACAGTCCTACGAGCAGTACTTC. Translating gives CATSTRQSYEQYF.

The chain recombines TRBV7-3 with TRBJ2-2, with a weak D call TRBD1 (6 bases). With 6 bases removed from V and 1 base from J, the gap between germline ends came to 12 bases. CDR3 length: 15 residues. Germline assignment: CDR1 SGHTA and CDR2 FQGTGA. CDR3 nucleotides: TGTGCCAGCAGGTCCGGGACACAGAACACCGGGGAGCTGTTTTTT. As protein: CASRSGTQNTGELFF. Supplemented by reference TRBV7-3 and TRBJ2-2, the full variable domain reads GAGVSQTPSNKVTEKGKYVELRCDPISGHTALYWYRQSLGQGPEFLIYFQGTGAADDSGLPNDRFFAVRPEGSVSTLKIQRTERGDSAVYLCASRSGTQNTGELFFGEGSRLTVL.

The V and J genes are TRBV6-5 and TRBJ1-5, with D perhaps TRBD1 (6 bases). V dropped 10 bases and J dropped 4 bases, with 14 bases sitting between them. Germline V CDR1 and CDR2: MNHEY, SVGAGI. The CDR3 is 13 amino acids. CDR3 amino acids: CATRTEGNQPQHF. The CDR3 nucleotides are TGTGCCACCCGGACAGAAGGAAATCAGCCCCAGCATTTT.

This clone was observed a single time. V and J are TRBV4-2 and TRBJ2-3; TRBD1 matches 10 bases. CDR1 is LGHNA, CDR2 YNFKEQ, per germline. Trimming at V came to 4 bases and at J to 1 base, leaving 5 bases not matched to a gene. The CDR3 contains 16 residues. The CDR3 DNA reads as TGTGCCAGCAGCCGGGACAGGGGAGGGGGCACAGATACGCAGTATTTT. As protein: CASSRDRGGGTDTQYF.

CDR3 in DNA: TGTGCCACCAGCAGAGGCTCAGGGTTGGACGAAAAACTGTTTTTT. Its protein is CATSRGSGLDEKLFF. This chain uses TRBV15 with TRBJ1-4, with D possibly TRBD1 on 5 matching bases. Looked up from germline, CDR1 is LNHNV and CDR2 is YYDKDF (reference sequence). The CDR3 has 15 amino acids. Trimming shortened V by 1 base and J by 8 bases, and 14 bases separated the two germline ends.

This sequence joins TRBV2 and TRBJ2-1, with TRBD2 matching over 8 bases. Germline-derived CDR1 and CDR2 are SNHLY and FYNNEI. The CDR3 runs 15 residues. Trimming took 5 bases from V and 3 from J; bases not matched to a gene: 6. Written as DNA, the CDR3 is TGTGCCAGCAGTAGAGTAGCGGGGCTCTACAATGAGCAGTTCTTC. Residues: CASSRVAGLYNEQFF.